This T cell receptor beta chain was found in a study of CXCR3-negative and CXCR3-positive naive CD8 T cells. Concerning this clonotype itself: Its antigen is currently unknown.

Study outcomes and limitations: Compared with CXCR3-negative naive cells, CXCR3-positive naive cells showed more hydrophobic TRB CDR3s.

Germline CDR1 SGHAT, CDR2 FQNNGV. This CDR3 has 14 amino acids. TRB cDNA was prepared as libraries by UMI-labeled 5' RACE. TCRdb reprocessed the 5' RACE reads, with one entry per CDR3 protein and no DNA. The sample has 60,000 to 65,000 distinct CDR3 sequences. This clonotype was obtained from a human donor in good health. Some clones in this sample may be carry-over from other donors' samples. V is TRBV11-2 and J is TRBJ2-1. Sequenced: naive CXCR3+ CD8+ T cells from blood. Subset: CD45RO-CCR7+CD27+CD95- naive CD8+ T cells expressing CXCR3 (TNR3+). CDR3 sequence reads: CASSLATGFSEQFF.